The clone carrying this TCR beta chain occurred once. Original analysis: Reference gene primers were amplified, and this amplification served to estimate nucleated cell counts. Method: immunoSEQ multiplex PCR; TCRdb's copy keeps in-frame clones and lacks some. V, J and clone size derive from that table, while D and trimming were established from the DNA sequence. The table has about 230,000 clones, 84% seen once. Trimming stripped 4 bases from V and 0 bases from J, with 10 bases between. Germline CDR1 and CDR2: SGHTA and FQGNSA. The CDR3 consists of 15 residues. These data originate in a study of blood T cell repertoires in COVID-19. Looking at the study overall: Samples taken during acute and convalescent COVID-19 were collected in the United States, Italy and Spain.

This sequence was found in a man aged 35-49 years who had recovered from COVID-19. The chain uses TRBV7-2 and TRBJ2-1, with D tentatively TRBD1 (5 bases). Sequenced: peripheral blood. The CDR3 DNA follows: TGTGCCAGCAGCTCTGTAGGGGACTCCTACAATGAGCAGTTCTTC. Its translation: CASSSVGDSYNEQFF.